Below, 17 T cell receptor beta chains from the same sample are listed, as sequenced in a study of T-cell reconstitution after alpha-beta-depleted transplantation in children. Preparing the TCRbeta library involved the use of unique molecular identifiers. Via MiXCR, TCRdb re-called the PCR reads, giving one row per CDR3 protein. The table records just under 550,000 distinct CDR3 sequences, 15% to 20% of them present only once. The source material was PBMCs from the stem cell graft donor, sampled from the stem cell graft. These receptors all come from a human donor who donated a stem cell graft to a child with acute lymphoblastic leukemia.

In this sample, this clonotype turned up a few times. The chain uses TRBV5-6 and TRBJ2-7, with 7 bases fitting TRBD2. The length of the CDR3 is 16 residues. V shed 3 bases and J 0 bases; nucleotides not matched to a gene: 9. In germline, CDR1 is SGHDT, CDR2 YYEEEE. In DNA form, the CDR3 reads TGTGCCAGCAGCTCGCCAACGGCGGGGGACTCCTACGAGCAGTACTTC. It encodes CASSSPTAGDSYEQYF.

The chain is built from TRBV20-1 and TRBJ1-1; D not resolved. Germline V gene lookup returns CDR1 DFQATT and CDR2 SNEGSKA (reference sequence). Between the trimmed V and J ends, which lost 4 bases and 4 bases, there was a span of 16 bases. CDR3 length: 14 residues. The CDR3 is CSAIYSRMGTEAFF. DNA of the CDR3: TGCAGTGCTATATATTCCAGGATGGGCACTGAAGCTTTCTTT.

There are a few counts of this clonotype. V gene TRBV11-3 combines with J gene TRBJ2-3, with D maybe TRBD1 (5 bases). The CDR3 is 15 amino acids. Deletions cut 1 base from V and 5 bases from J, with 13 bases between. Per germline, CDR1 SGHNT and CDR2 YENEEA. CDR3 protein: CASSLGGPPGDTQYF. The CDR3, as DNA: TGTGCCAGCAGCTTAGGGGGCCCCCCTGGAGATACGCAGTATTTT.

This clonotype was detected many times. V gene TRBV5-1 combines with J gene TRBJ2-7; 7 nucleotides align to TRBD2. Germline-derived CDR1 and CDR2 are SGHRS and YFSETQ. This CDR3 contains 11 residues. Trimming removed 4 bases from V and 7 bases from J; junction bases left unmatched: 2. The CDR3 nucleotides read TGCGCCAGCAGCCCCGGGGGGGAGCAGTACTTC. This gives the protein CASSPGGEQYF.

This clonotype was seen a handful of times. The chain has TRBV6-4 and TRBJ1-1, with TRBD1 matching over 8 bases. The V gene's germline CDR1 is MRHNA and CDR2 SNTAGT. The CDR3 contains 15 residues. Trimming took 4 bases from V and 4 from J; bases not matched to a gene: 8. The CDR3 loop is CASSVSGGAGTEAFF. The CDR3 bases are TGTGCCAGCAGTGTATCAGGGGGCGCGGGCACTGAAGCTTTCTTT.

This clonotype has a handful of counts. The chain has TRBV7-9 and TRBJ1-3; D not resolved. CDR3 size: 14 residues. CDR1 and CDR2 from the germline V gene are SEHNR and FQNEAQ (reference sequence). V lost 1 base, J lost 6 bases, and 10 bases lay in between. DNA for the CDR3: TGTGCCAGCAGCTTAGTGCTCGGGTCAAACACCATATATTTT. Protein: CASSLVLGSNTIYF.

The chain joins TRBV7-8 to TRBJ1-2; TRBD1 aligns across 9 bases. Germline V gene sequence: CDR1 SGHVS, CDR2 FQNEAQ. The CDR3 has 15 amino acids. V shed 10 bases, J shed 4 bases, and the junction held 13 bases outside the gene matches. The CDR3 reads CATYPGRDRVYGYTF. The CDR3 DNA reads TGTGCCACCTACCCCGGCCGGGACAGGGTCTATGGCTACACCTTC.

This clonotype was recorded a few times. The chain links TRBV12-5 to TRBJ2-2, with 12 positions matching TRBD2. The CDR3 covers 16 residues. Germline CDR1 is LGHNT and CDR2 is FRNRAP. V trimming: 3 bases; J trimming: 7 bases; junction bases outside the gene matches: 6. CDR3 loop: CASGFRLAGASGELFF. CDR3 in DNA: TGTGCTAGTGGTTTCCGACTAGCGGGAGCTAGCGGGGAGCTGTTTTTT.

J is TRBJ1-5 and V is TRBV29-1; the D is unclear. The V gene's germline CDR1 is SQVTM and CDR2 ANQGSEA. V was cut by 4 bases and J by 0 bases, with 7 bases left in between. The CDR3 is 13 residues long. CDR3 DNA sequence: TGCAGCGTTGGAGTTGGTAGCAATCAGCCCCAGCATTTT. It is translated as CSVGVGSNQPQHF.

The chain has TRBV7-3 and TRBJ1-6; D unresolved. The CDR3 runs to 13 residues. Trimming took 4 bases from V and 17 from J, leaving 18 bases between them. CDR1 is SGHTA and CDR2 is FQGTGA in the germline V gene. The CDR3 region has the DNA TGTGCCAGCAGCTCCCAACACGGAGGATTTATCCACTTT. Its protein is CASSSQHGGFIHF.

This clonotype was detected only a few times. This chain's CDR3 is CASSIPVAGEYTGELFF. In DNA, the CDR3 is TGTGCCAGCAGTATCCCCGTAGCGGGAGAGTACACCGGGGAGCTGTTTTTT. The rearrangement links TRBV6-1 to TRBJ2-2; 9 nucleotides match TRBD2. J was trimmed by 3 bases and V by 5 bases; bases with no gene match: 10. CDR3 length: 17 residues. From germline, CDR1 is MNHNS and CDR2 SASEGT.

The chain uses TRBV6-1 and TRBJ2-3; perhaps D is TRBD1 or TRBD2 (6 bases each). This CDR3 contains 15 residues. The germline V gene has CDR1 MNHNS and CDR2 SASEGT. V was trimmed by 4 bases and J by 4 bases, leaving 15 bases between them. The CDR3 sequence is CASSGDPGAADTQYF. CDR3 bases: TGTGCCAGCAGTGGGGACCCGGGGGCAGCAGATACGCAGTATTTT.

The table lists this clonotype with a few counts. The genes are TRBV5-1 and TRBJ2-5; D gene uncertain. V lost 0 bases and J lost 1, with 10 bases in between. Germline lookup yields CDR1 SGHRS and CDR2 YFSETQ. This CDR3 is 15 amino acids long. CDR3 bases: TGCGCCAGCAGCTTGGTCGGCCAAGCCCAAGAGACCCAGTACTTC. This gives the protein CASSLVGQAQETQYF.

CDR3 nucleotide sequence: TGTGCCAGCAGCTGGGGGGTGAACACTGAAGCTTTCTTT. Translated, it gives CASSWGVNTEAFF. The chain carries TRBV5-6 and TRBJ1-1; TRBD1 might be the D (5 bases). V lost 3 bases, J lost 0 bases, and 6 bases lay in between. The CDR3 runs 13 residues. The germline V gene encodes CDR1 SGHDT and CDR2 YYEEEE.

Ten or more counts support this clonotype. The rearrangement uses TRBV6-1 and TRBJ1-2, with D possibly TRBD1 on 5 matching bases. CDR1 is MNHNS, CDR2 SASEGT, per germline. The CDR3 has 14 amino acids. Trimming left V 1 base short and J 5 bases short, with 11 bases between. The CDR3 spells CASSEGDGGYGYTF. CDR3 bases: TGTGCCAGCAGTGAAGGGGACGGCGGTTATGGCTACACCTTC.

The V and J genes are TRBV15 and TRBJ2-3; TRBD2 agrees at 9 bases. Trimming removed 0 bases from V and 3 bases from J; junction bases left unmatched: 16. Germline CDR1 and CDR2: LNHNV and YYDKDF (reference sequence). This CDR3 is 20 amino acids long. The CDR3: CATSRDRGGRAGPGTDTQYF. The CDR3 DNA follows: TGTGCCACCAGCAGAGATCGAGGCGGGAGGGCCGGTCCGGGGACAGATACGCAGTATTTT.

The genes are TRBV4-1 and TRBJ2-1; the D gene is possibly TRBD2 (6 bases). The V gene lost 4 bases and the J gene lost 3 bases, with 16 bases spanning the gap. The germline CDR1 and CDR2 sequences are MGHRA and YSYEKL. This CDR3 spans 16 amino acids. CDR3 in DNA: TGCGCCAGCAGCCGTGGGACTGACAGCTTCTACAATGAGCAGTTCTTC. It is translated as CASSRGTDSFYNEQFF.